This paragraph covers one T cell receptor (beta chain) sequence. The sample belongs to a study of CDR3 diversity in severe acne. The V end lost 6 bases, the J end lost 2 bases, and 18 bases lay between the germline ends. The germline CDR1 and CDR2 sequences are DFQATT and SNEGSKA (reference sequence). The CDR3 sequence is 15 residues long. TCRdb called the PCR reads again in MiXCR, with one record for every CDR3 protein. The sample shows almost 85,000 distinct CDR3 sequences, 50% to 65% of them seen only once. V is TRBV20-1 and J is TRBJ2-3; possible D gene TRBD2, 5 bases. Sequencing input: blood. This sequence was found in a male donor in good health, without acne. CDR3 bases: TGCAGTGCCGGGGATTGGGAGTTTTTCACAGATACGCAGTATTTT. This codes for CSAGDWEFFTDTQYF.